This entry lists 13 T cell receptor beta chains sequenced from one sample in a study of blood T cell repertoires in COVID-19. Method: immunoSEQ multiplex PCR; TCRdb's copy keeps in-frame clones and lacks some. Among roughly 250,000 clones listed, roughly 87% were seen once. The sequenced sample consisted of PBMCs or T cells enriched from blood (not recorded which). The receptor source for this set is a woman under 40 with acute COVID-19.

The CDR3 region is CASSLVQGGGYTF. The CDR3 nucleotides are TGTGCCAGCAGCTTAGTACAGGGGGGTGGCTACACCTTC. The rearrangement links TRBV7-2 to TRBJ1-2; 8 bases map to TRBD1. The junction had 2 bases not matched to a gene; V was cut back by 1 base and J by 7 bases. Germline assignment: CDR1 SGHTA and CDR2 FQGNSA. The CDR3 runs 13 residues.

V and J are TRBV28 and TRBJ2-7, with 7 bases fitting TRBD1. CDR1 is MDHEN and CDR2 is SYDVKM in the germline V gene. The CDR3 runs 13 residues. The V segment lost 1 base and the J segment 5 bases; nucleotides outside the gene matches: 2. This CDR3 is CASSLSGGNEQYF. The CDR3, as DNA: TGTGCCAGCAGTTTATCAGGGGGAAACGAGCAGTACTTC.

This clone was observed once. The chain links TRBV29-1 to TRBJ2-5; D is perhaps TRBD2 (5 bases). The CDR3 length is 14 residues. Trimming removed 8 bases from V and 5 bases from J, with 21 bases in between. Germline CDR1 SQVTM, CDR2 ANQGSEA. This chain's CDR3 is CSCLYGDTRETQYF. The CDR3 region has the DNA TGCAGCTGTCTATACGGGGATACCCGGGAGACCCAGTACTTC.

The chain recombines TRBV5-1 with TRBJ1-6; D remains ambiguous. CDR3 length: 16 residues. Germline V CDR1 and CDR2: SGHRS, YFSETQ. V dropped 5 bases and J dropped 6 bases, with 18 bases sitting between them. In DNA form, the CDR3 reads TGCGCCAGCAGGGACGGGAGGCAGGAAGCTAATTCACCCCTCCACTTT. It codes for CASRDGRQEANSPLHF. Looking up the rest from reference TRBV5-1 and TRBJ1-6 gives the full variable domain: KAGVTQTPRYLIKTRGQQVTLSCSPISGHRSVSWYQQTPGQGLQFLFEYFSETQRNKGNFPGRFSGRQFSNSRSEMNVSTLELGDSALYLCASRDGRQEANSPLHFGNGTRLTVT.

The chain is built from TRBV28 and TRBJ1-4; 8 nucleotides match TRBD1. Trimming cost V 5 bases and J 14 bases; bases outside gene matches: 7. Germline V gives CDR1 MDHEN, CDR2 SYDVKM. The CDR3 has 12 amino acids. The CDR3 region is CASSAQGAGLFF. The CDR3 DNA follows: TGTGCCAGCAGTGCCCAGGGGGCAGGGCTGTTTTTT. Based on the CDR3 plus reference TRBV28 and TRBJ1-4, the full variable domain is DVKVTQSSRYLVKRTGEKVFLECVQDMDHENMFWYRQDPGLGLRLIYFSYDVKMKEKGDIPEGYSVSREKKERFSLILESASTNQTSMYLCASSAQGAGLFFGSGTQLSVL.

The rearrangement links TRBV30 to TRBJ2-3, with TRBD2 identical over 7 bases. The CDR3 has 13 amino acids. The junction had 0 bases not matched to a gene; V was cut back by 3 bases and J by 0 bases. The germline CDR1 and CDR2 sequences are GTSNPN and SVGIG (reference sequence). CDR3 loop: CAWSGGSTDTQYF. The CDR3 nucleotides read TGTGCCTGGAGCGGGGGGAGCACAGATACGCAGTATTTT.

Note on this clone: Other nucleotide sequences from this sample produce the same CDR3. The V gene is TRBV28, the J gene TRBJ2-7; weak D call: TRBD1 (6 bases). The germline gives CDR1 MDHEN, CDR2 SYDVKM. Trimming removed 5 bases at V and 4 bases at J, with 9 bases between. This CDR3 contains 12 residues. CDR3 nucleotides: TGTGCCAGCAGTCTTCAGGGGTACGAGCAGTACTTC. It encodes CASSLQGYEQYF.

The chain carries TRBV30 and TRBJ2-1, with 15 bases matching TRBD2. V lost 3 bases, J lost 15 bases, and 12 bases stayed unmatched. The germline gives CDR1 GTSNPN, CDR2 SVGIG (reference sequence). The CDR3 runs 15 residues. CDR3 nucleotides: TGTGCCTGGAGGCCCGGGACTAGCGGGGGGCCGCTGTTGTTCTTC. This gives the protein CAWRPGTSGGPLLFF. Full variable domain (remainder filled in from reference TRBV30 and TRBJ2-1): SQTIHQWPATLVQPVGSPLSLECTVEGTSNPNLYWYRQAAGRGLQLLFYSVGIGQISSEVPQNLSASRPQDRQFILSSKKLLLSDSGFYLCAWRPGTSGGPLLFFGPGTRLTVL.

The CDR3 here is CASSLAPGQAYEQYF. CDR3 coding DNA: TGTGCCAGCAGCTTAGCGCCGGGACAGGCCTACGAGCAGTACTTC. This chain joins TRBV7-8 and TRBJ2-7; TRBD1 matches 8 bases. V lost 0 bases, J lost 2 bases, and 3 bases stayed unmatched. Germline CDR1 and CDR2: SGHVS and FQNEAQ. The CDR3 spans 15 residues.

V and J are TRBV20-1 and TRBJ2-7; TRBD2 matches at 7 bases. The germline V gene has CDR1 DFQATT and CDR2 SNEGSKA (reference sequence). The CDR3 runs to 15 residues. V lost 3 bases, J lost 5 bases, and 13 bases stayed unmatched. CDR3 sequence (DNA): TGCAGTGCTAGTCATTCTGGCGGGAGTTCCCACGAGCAGTACTTC. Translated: CSASHSGGSSHEQYF.

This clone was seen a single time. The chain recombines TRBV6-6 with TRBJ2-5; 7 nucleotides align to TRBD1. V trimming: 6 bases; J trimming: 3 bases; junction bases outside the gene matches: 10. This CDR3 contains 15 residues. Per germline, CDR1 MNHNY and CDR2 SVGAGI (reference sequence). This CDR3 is CASRARQGSEETQYF. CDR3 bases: TGTGCCAGCAGGGCGAGACAGGGCTCAGAAGAGACCCAGTACTTC.

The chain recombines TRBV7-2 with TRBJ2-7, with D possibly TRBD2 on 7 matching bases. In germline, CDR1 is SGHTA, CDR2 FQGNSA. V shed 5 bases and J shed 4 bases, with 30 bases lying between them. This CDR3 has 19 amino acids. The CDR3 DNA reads TGTGCCAGCAGCCACCCCTGGGGGGGCATTTCGACAAGACAATACGAGCAGTACTTC. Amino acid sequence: CASSHPWGGISTRQYEQYF.

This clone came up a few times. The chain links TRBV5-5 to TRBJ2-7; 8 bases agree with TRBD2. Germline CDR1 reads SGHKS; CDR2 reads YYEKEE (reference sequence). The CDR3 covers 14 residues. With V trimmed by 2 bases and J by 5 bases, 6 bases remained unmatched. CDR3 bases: TGTGCCAGCAGCTTAATAGCGGGAACCGACGAGCAGTACTTC. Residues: CASSLIAGTDEQYF.